Listed below are T cell receptor beta chains from one sample, sequenced in a study of T cells expressing NK-cell markers. TCRdb re-called the 5' RACE reads, yielding one record per CDR3 amino acid sequence without DNA. The sample data list about 260,000 distinct CDR3 sequences. What was sequenced was blood T cells: a sorted CD56 or NKG2C T cell subset, CD4+ or CD8+ T cells, or bulk PBMC T cells (not recorded which). These receptors were obtained from a woman aged 18 to 75 in good health. CDR3s include the opening cysteine and the closing phenylalanine or tryptophan.

v_gene,j_gene,len,CDR3aa
TRBV28,TRBJ2-7,12,CALGDTSYEQYF
TRBV6-2/TRBV6-3,TRBJ2-1,11,CASSLPGSTFF
TRBV28,TRBJ2-7,16,CASSLGNRDPLYEQYF
TRBV29-1,TRBJ2-1,14,CSVVSGRAVYEQFF
TRBV10-3,TRBJ2-7,16,CAISESGIAGEGEQYF
TRBV7-9,TRBJ2-1,16,CASSLGGLAGSGPQFF
TRBV12-3/TRBV12-4,TRBJ1-2,15,CASSLTGDANYGYTF
TRBV7-9,TRBJ1-1,15,CASSFSQGAGTEAFF
TRBV20-1,TRBJ2-1,16,CSALRWGQGYDNEQFF
TRBV20-1,TRBJ2-5,15,CSASGLAGGKETQYF
TRBV5-1,TRBJ1-5,15,CASSLGQGAGQPQHF
TRBV20-1,TRBJ1-5,12,CSAQRVGQPQHF
TRBV28,TRBJ1-5,15,CASNPPTHRGQPQHF
TRBV4-3,TRBJ2-3,17,CASSREAGRISTDTQYF
TRBV29-1,TRBJ1-2,13,CSVTGTGIYGYTF
TRBV24-1,TRBJ2-5,16,CATSDSTSGGKETQYF
TRBV27,TRBJ1-2,15,CASSPTAGVRYGYTF
TRBV28,TRBJ1-5,16,CASRPSRYISNQPQHF
TRBV12-3/TRBV12-4,TRBJ2-1,13,CASGQRGGDEQFF
TRBV7-2,TRBJ2-5,17,CASSPPLTSGFQETQYF
TRBV12-3/TRBV12-4,TRBJ1-1,14,CASRSGTGLFEAFF
TRBV25-1,TRBJ1-1,14,CASSELGGNTEAFF